The 8 T cell receptor beta chains listed next were all sequenced from one sample in a study of control samples from healthy donors and cancer patients. Clones were sequenced by immunoSEQ multiplex PCR, and TCRdb holds only the in-frame ones, with some missing. The repertoire includes 170,000 or so clones, around 94% of them detected once, and just over 1.4% sits in the top ten. The sample taken for sequencing was blood. The receptor source for this set is a man aged 25-45 years in good health.

The chain employs TRBV9 and TRBJ2-7; 9 nucleotides match TRBD2. Trimming at V came to 3 bases and at J to 2 bases, leaving 6 bases not matched to a gene. The CDR3 sequence is 15 residues long. Looked up from germline, CDR1 is SGDLS and CDR2 is YYNGEE. The CDR3 protein is CASSETAGGTYEQYF. DNA for the CDR3: TGTGCCAGCAGCGAGACAGCGGGGGGCACCTACGAGCAGTACTTC. The variable domain in full, with the rest retrieved from reference TRBV9 and TRBJ2-7, is DSGVTQTPKHLITATGQRVTLRCSPRSGDLSVYWYQQSLDQGLQFLIQYYNGEERAKGNILERFSAQQFPDLHSELNLSSLELGDSALYFCASSETAGGTYEQYFGPGTRLTVT.

The chain couples TRBV27 to TRBJ1-2; D is unresolved. CDR3 size: 12 residues. Trimming removed 5 bases from V and 5 bases from J, with 9 bases in between. The germline V gene has CDR1 MNHEY and CDR2 SMNVEV (reference sequence). The CDR3: CASSQDFYGYTF. The CDR3 DNA reads TGTGCCAGCAGTCAAGACTTTTATGGCTACACCTTC.

The V and J genes are TRBV30 and TRBJ2-5; D remains ambiguous. The germline V and J ends were trimmed by 5 bases and 8 bases, with 15 bases remaining between them. The CDR3 sequence is 12 residues long. Germline V gene sequence: CDR1 GTSNPN, CDR2 SVGIG (reference sequence). Here the CDR3 reads CAWGYLRGTQYF. CDR3 nucleotide sequence: TGTGCCTGGGGGTATCTCCGTGGAACCCAGTACTTC.

V gene TRBV7-9 combines with J gene TRBJ1-4; unclear D gene. Germline V gives CDR1 SEHNR, CDR2 FQNEAQ (reference sequence). V lost 2 bases and J lost 6, with 13 bases in between. This CDR3 contains 15 residues. The CDR3 region has the DNA TGTGCCAGCAGCTTATACGGGAAAATGGATGAAAAACTGTTTTTT. This encodes CASSLYGKMDEKLFF. The whole variable domain, remainder taken from reference TRBV7-9 and TRBJ1-4, is DTGVSQNPRHKITKRGQNVTFRCDPISEHNRLYWYRQTLGQGPEFLTYFQNEAQLEKSRLLSDRFSAERPKGSFSTLEIQRTEQGDSAMYLCASSLYGKMDEKLFFGSGTQLSVL.

The CDR3 nucleotides read TGTGCCAGCAGCTTGTTGGGAGCCGGGAGCACAGATACGCAGTATTTT. Amino acid sequence: CASSLLGAGSTDTQYF. The genes are TRBV5-6 and TRBJ2-3, with TRBD2 as a possible D gene (5 bases). The V end lost 1 base, the J end lost 0 bases, and 12 bases lay between the germline ends. CDR1 and CDR2 from the germline V gene are SGHDT and YYEEEE. This CDR3 has 16 residues. The full variable domain, in which reference TRBV5-6 and TRBJ2-3 provide the parts outside the CDR3, is DAGVTQSPTHLIKTRGQQVTLRCSPKSGHDTVSWYQQALGQGPQFIFQYYEEEERQRGNFPDRFSGHQFPNYSSELNVNALLLGDSALYLCASSLLGAGSTDTQYFGPGTRLTVL.

V usage is TRBV16 and J usage is TRBJ2-1; D might be TRBD1 (5 bases). The CDR3 spans 11 residues. Germline CDR1 is KGHSY and CDR2 is FQNENV. Trimming stripped 2 bases from V and 15 bases from J, with 11 bases between. DNA for the CDR3: TGTGCCAGCAGCCAAGGGCAGGGCCTGTTCTTC. Its translation is CASSQGQGLFF.

This sequence joins TRBV18 and TRBJ1-2; no reliable D call. The CDR3 covers 13 residues. The germline V gene encodes CDR1 KGHSH and CDR2 LQKENI. V lost 3 bases, J lost 8 bases, and 13 bases lay in between. CDR3 nucleotides: TGTGCCAGCTCACCGCGGCCCGTATCCGGCTACACCTTC. Translating gives CASSPRPVSGYTF. The full variable domain, with the rest looked up from reference TRBV18 and TRBJ1-2, is NAGVMQNPRHLVRRRGQEARLRCSPMKGHSHVYWYRQLPEEGLKFMVYLQKENIIDESGMPKERFSAEFPKEGPSILRIQQVVRGDSAAYFCASSPRPVSGYTFGSGTRLTVV.

This chain joins TRBV5-4 and TRBJ1-1; no clear D. CDR3 length: 12 residues. The germline CDR1 and CDR2 sequences are SGHNT and YYREEE (reference sequence). Trimming left V 5 bases short and J 5 bases short, with 10 bases between. The CDR3 DNA reads as TGTGCCAGCAGTCTTATCGGGACTGAAGCTTTCTTT. Translation gives CASSLIGTEAFF.